This T cell receptor (beta chain) was identified in a study of OX40 agonist ivuxolimab in advanced cancers. The study in broad terms: Ivuxolimab was a fully human IgG2 agonistic monoclonal antibody targeting the costimulatory receptor OX40 (CD134). Of the 50 to 55 dose-escalation patients, hepatocellular carcinoma was present in around 20, melanoma in approximately 15, renal cell carcinoma in 9 and head and neck cancer in 9. Partial responses occurred in three dose-escalation patients: two with cutaneous melanoma and one with hepatocellular carcinoma. The point of sequencing TCRbeta in the periphery was to test whether ivuxolimab changed TCR sequence diversity and drove clonal T-cell expansion. In the dose-escalation cohort, around four fifths of patients were male, and the mean age was roughly 60 years with a range of roughly 20 to 79. The paper covers the monotherapy dose-escalation part of the phase I ivuxolimab trial, which included N ≈ 52 patients. Prior anti-PD-1, anti-PD-L1 or anti-CTLA-4 therapy was permitted, and checkpoint inhibitors had been received by roughly two fifths of dose-escalation patients. Intravenous ivuxolimab was administered to patients every 2 weeks at six dose levels: 0.01, 0.1, 0.3, 1.5, 3 and 10 mg/kg. The full study reports these points: In the 0.1-3.0 mg/kg groups, partial responders had among the lowest normalized peripheral clonal expansion, particularly in CD8+ T cells. Clonal expansion of both CD4+ and CD8+ blood T cells was observed from baseline to week 6 at doses 0.1 to 3.0 mg/kg. Which antigens the clonally expanded peripheral T cells were specific for was not determined. Low levels of normalized T-cell clonal expansion were also shown by some nonresponding patients. On average, CD8+ T cells showed more expanded clones than CD4+ T cells after ivuxolimab.

A note on this clone: Its target antigen remains unknown. No much larger clonotype is one base removed from it; base qualities were not supplied.

The trial excluded patients who had a history of autoimmune disease or were on systemic immunosuppression. Peripheral blood for TCR sequencing was collected from all dose cohorts at baseline, on cycle 4 day 1, and on cycle 7 day 1. The samples were drawn from a first-in-human, open-label, multicenter phase I dose-escalation trial of ivuxolimab. Adults with locally advanced or metastatic head and neck squamous cell, hepatocellular, melanoma or renal cell carcinoma were enrolled in the trial. CD4+ and CD8+ T cells were sorted separately from peripheral blood before TCR sequencing. To sequence the TCRbeta CDR3 region, genomic DNA was isolated from the sorted cells. The immunoSEQ Assay was used to sequence the TCRbeta CDR3 regions. The clones in this table, taken by TCRdb from immuneACCESS, are in-frame only. Not every clone is retained; where verified, under half of the shortfall comes from an unresolved V gene, and the cause of the rest is unknown. For this sample there are tens of thousands of clones; around 80% appear just once. Of the sample, 1.9% falls within the top ten clones.

The material sequenced was CD4+ or CD8+ T cells sorted from blood, taken in a trial of the OX40 agonist ivuxolimab. This sequence originates from an adult with an advanced solid tumor such as melanoma, head and neck, liver or kidney cancer.

The base sequence is TGTGCCAGCAGCTTAGGGCGGGCGTCAGATACGCAGTATTTT. It is translated as CASSLGRASDTQYF. The chain employs TRBV7-8 and TRBJ2-3; D gene: possibly TRBD2, on 5 matching bases. V gives up 1 base and J gives up 4 bases, and the segment between their germline ends measures 9 bases. The CDR3, cysteine through phenylalanine, is 14 amino acids long. The read is trimmed to its CDR3 DNA, 42 bases read in frame from base 1. CDR1 and CDR2 are drawn from the germline V gene: SGHVS, FQNEAQ. With the rest looked up from the reference TRBV7-8 and TRBJ2-3 genes rather than sequenced, the full variable domain is GAGVSQSPRYKVAKRGQDVALRCDPISGHVSLFWYQQALGQGPEFLTYFQNEAQLDKSGLPSDRFFAERPEGSVSTLKIQRTQQEDSAVYLCASSLGRASDTQYFGPGTRLTVL.